What follows are 16 T cell receptor beta chains derived from one specimen sequenced in a study of T cell repertoires in cytomegalovirus infection. One entry per CDR3 protein, called by TCRdb with MiXCR from the reads. The table has 740,000 or so distinct CDR3 sequences, less than 40% seen once. Source material: PBMCs. These receptor sequences come from a human donor in good health (CMV status not recorded). Some clones in this sample may be carry-over from other donors' samples.

This clonotype has at least ten counts. V usage is TRBV7-8 and J usage is TRBJ2-2; possibly TRBD1 for D (5 bases). CDR1 is SGHVS, CDR2 FQNEAQ, per germline. This CDR3 is 14 amino acids long. V was cut by 3 bases and J by 8 bases, with 13 bases left in between. In nucleotides, the CDR3 is TGTGCCAGCAGCTTGGACATTGGTAGAGGGGAGCTGTTTTTT. Protein sequence: CASSLDIGRGELFF.

The chain has TRBV29-1 and TRBJ1-2, with TRBD1 identical over 8 bases. The J segment lost 4 bases and the V segment lost 3 bases, leaving 10 bases of the junction unmatched. This CDR3 has 15 amino acids. Germline loops: CDR1 SQVTM, CDR2 ANQGSEA. The CDR3 sequence: CSVDSGQGHGYGYTF. The DNA for the CDR3 is TGCAGCGTTGATTCCGGACAGGGACATGGCTATGGCTACACCTTC.

This clonotype was picked up a small number of times. The chain carries TRBV29-1 and TRBJ2-7, with TRBD2 matching over 11 bases. CDR1 and CDR2 from the germline V gene are SQVTM and ANQGSEA. V lost 6 bases, J lost 2 bases, and 24 bases stayed unmatched. The CDR3 length is 20 residues. This CDR3 is CSVAYPTGTSGPGGAYEQYF. The CDR3 DNA is TGCAGCGTCGCCTATCCTACCGGGACTAGCGGCCCCGGAGGTGCCTACGAGCAGTACTTC.

Remarks on this clonotype: A read error may be the cause here, since a much bigger clone is one base away. The chain joins TRBV19 to TRBJ2-2; TRBD1 is a possible D gene (6 bases). CDR1 and CDR2 (germline): LNHDA, SQIVND (reference sequence). The CDR3 is made up of 15 amino acids. Here the CDR3 reads CAISIGGTRTGELFF. The CDR3 region has the DNA TGTGCCATTAGTATAGGTGGGACACGGACCGGGGAGCTGTTTTTT.

Details on this clonotype: One end of the junction is discordant with germline, which a read error may explain. The CDR3 region has the DNA TGCGCCAGCAGTGATAACGAGCAGCACTTC. This translates into CASSDNEQHF. This chain joins TRBV10-2 and TRBJ2-7; D unresolved. The CDR3 has 10 amino acids. Germline CDR1 WSHSY, CDR2 SAAADI.

Note on this clonotype: Germline and junction disagree at one end, which may indicate a read error. This rearrangement joins TRBV14 to TRBJ1-1; D unresolved. The CDR3 sequence is 12 residues long. Germline V lookup: CDR1 SGHDN, CDR2 FVKESK. DNA of the CDR3: TGTGCCAGCAGCCAAGATTACACTGAAGCTTGCTTT. This sequence encodes CASSQDYTEACF.

In this sample, this clonotype turned up a few times. V is TRBV27 and J is TRBJ2-7, with unresolved D. Trimming shortened V by 8 bases and J by 0 bases, and 8 bases separated the two germline ends. Germline V gene sequence: CDR1 MNHEY, CDR2 SMNVEV (reference sequence). The CDR3 spans 12 residues. As DNA, the CDR3 is TGTGCCAGCGTGGGCAGCTCCTACGAGCAGTACTTC. It encodes CASVGSSYEQYF.

J is TRBJ1-1 and V is TRBV18; no reliable D call. V shed 3 bases and J shed 1 base, with 12 bases lying between them. CDR3 length equals 15 residues. Germline assignment: CDR1 KGHSH and CDR2 LQKENI. The CDR3 nucleotides are TGTGCCAGCTCACCTGTTCCCGTTTCGAACACTGAAGCTTTCTTT. It translates to CASSPVPVSNTEAFF.

Only one count was recorded for this clonotype. V is TRBV19 and J is TRBJ2-1; 7 bases are a match to TRBD2. Losses at the gene ends were 1 base for V and 3 bases for J; bases not matched to a gene: 6. The germline CDR1 and CDR2 sequences are LNHDA and SQIVND (reference sequence). The CDR3 consists of 16 residues. DNA of the CDR3: TGTGCCAGTAGTATAGGGAGGCGGGAGAACTACAATGAGCAGTTCTTC. Translated: CASSIGRRENYNEQFF. The full variable domain, completed using reference TRBV19 and TRBJ2-1, is DGGITQSPKYLFRKEGQNVTLSCEQNLNHDAMYWYRQDPGQGLRLIYYSQIVNDFQKGDIAEGYSVSREKKESFPLTVTSAQKNPTAFYLCASSIGRRENYNEQFFGPGTRLTVL.

Concerning this clonotype itself: This clone may be a read error of a much larger clone one base away. The genes are TRBV7-6 and TRBJ2-3, with a weak D call TRBD2 (5 bases). The CDR3 totals 15 residues. CDR1 and CDR2 from the germline V gene are SGHVS and FNYEAQ. The CDR3 DNA follows: TGTGCTAGCAGCTTAGCGTCGGGAAGGAGAGATACGCAGTATTTT. Its translation is CASSLASGRRDTQYF.

The V and J genes are TRBV20-1 and TRBJ1-5; perhaps TRBD1 as D (5 bases). Germline V CDR1 and CDR2: DFQATT, SNEGSKA (reference sequence). CDR3 length: 15 amino acids. V lost 1 base to trimming and J lost 6 bases, with 16 bases between them. This CDR3 reads CSARGRQQSGQPQHF. CDR3 sequence (DNA): TGCAGTGCTAGAGGTCGACAGCAATCAGGTCAGCCCCAGCATTTT.

In this sample, this clonotype turned up many times. The J gene is TRBJ2-5, the V gene TRBV25-1, with 9 bases fitting TRBD1. Germline trimming cut 7 bases from V and 7 bases from J; bases unmatched to any gene: 4. The CDR3 has 12 residues. Germline V CDR1 and CDR2: MGHDK, SYGVNS. In nucleotides, the CDR3 is TGTGCCAGCATGACAGGGGGGGGGACCCAGTACTTC. It specifies CASMTGGGTQYF.

This clonotype was seen ten or more times. The chain combines TRBV20-1 with TRBJ2-7; the D gene is possibly TRBD2 (6 bases). The CDR3 contains 14 residues. From germline, CDR1 is DFQATT and CDR2 SNEGSKA (reference sequence). V lost 1 base, J lost 7 bases, and 17 bases lay in between. The CDR3 loop is CSARAGGRLREQYF. In DNA form, the CDR3 reads TGCAGTGCTAGAGCCGGAGGGCGCCTGAGGGAGCAGTACTTC.

This chain uses TRBV19 with TRBJ1-1; D gene uncertain. The CDR3 contains 15 residues. Germline V gene lookup returns CDR1 LNHDA and CDR2 SQIVND (reference sequence). V was pared by 5 bases and J by 1 base, with 14 bases between. CDR3 region: CASSGLGLGNTEAFF. CDR3 in DNA: TGTGCCAGTAGTGGGTTGGGCTTGGGGAACACTGAAGCTTTCTTT.

About this clonotype: A much larger clone is a single base away; this may be a read error. This chain links TRBV6-9 with TRBJ2-7; 7 positions match TRBD1. CDR3 length: 15 residues. After removal of 6 bases from V and 2 bases from J, the junction contained 10 bases not matched to a gene. Per germline, CDR1 MNHGY and CDR2 SVAAGI. The CDR3 nucleotides are TGTGCCAGCAGGCGAACCGGGACAGTAACCTACGAGCAGTACTTC. Translating gives CASRRTGTVTYEQYF.

This clonotype appeared a few times. The rearrangement links TRBV7-2 to TRBJ1-3, with D uncertain. Trimming left V 1 base short and J 8 bases short, with 12 bases between. CDR1 and CDR2 (germline): SGHTA, FQGNSA. This CDR3 is 14 amino acids long. In nucleotides, the CDR3 is TGTGCCAGCAGCTTAGTGGGTATAGTGGACACCATATATTTT. This encodes CASSLVGIVDTIYF.